A selection of T cell receptor beta chains follows, all from one sample in a study of T cells in Graves' hyperthyroidism and ophthalmopathy. TCRdb re-derived calls from the multiplex PCR reads in MiXCR, one entry per CDR3 protein. The profile shows 350,000 to 500,000 distinct CDR3 sequences, around 13% of them singletons. What was sequenced was blood. All receptors come from a woman under 30 with Graves' hyperthyroidism. CDR3s include the opening cysteine and the closing phenylalanine or tryptophan. D genes are given only for firm matches. For some rows the clone size is stated as once, few or many, or as a class when expanded; others skip it.

TRBJ2-1	TRBV20-1	NA	few	CSARVHESSYNEQFF	TGCAGTGCTAGAGTACACGAAAGCTCCTACAATGAGCAGTTCTTC
TRBJ2-1	TRBV9	NA	many	CASSVAGVGGNEQFF	TGTGCCAGCAGCGTAGCGGGAGTCGGAGGCAATGAGCAGTTCTTC
TRBJ2-2	TRBV27	NA	many	CASSLRGDTGELFF	TGTGCCAGCAGTTTACGCGGGGACACCGGGGAGCTGTTTTTT
TRBJ1-2	TRBV27	TRBD1	NA	CASSLMGQGASGGYTF	TGTGCCAGCAGTCTCATGGGACAGGGGGCATCGGGAGGCTACACCTTC
TRBJ2-5	TRBV20-1	TRBD2	many	CSARDTLAGQGTQYF	TGCAGTGCTAGAGATACACTAGCGGGCCAGGGGACCCAGTACTTC
TRBJ1-1	TRBV28	NA	many	CASIGGMNTEAFF	TGTGCCAGCATTGGGGGGATGAACACTGAAGCTTTCTTT
TRBJ2-5	TRBV15	NA	NA	CATSRSPSPAETQYF	TGTGCCACCAGCAGATCACCCAGTCCTGCAGAGACCCAGTACTTC
TRBJ2-1	TRBV2	NA	NA	CASSDPKGSYNEQFF	TGTGCCAGCAGTGACCCAAAGGGCTCCTACAATGAGCAGTTCTTC
TRBJ1-4	TRBV7-9	TRBD1	NA	CASRPTGTGSEKLFF	TGTGCCAGCAGACCGACCGGGACAGGGAGCGAAAAACTGTTTTTT
TRBJ1-1	TRBV20-1	TRBD1	few	CSARGQGVPEAFF	TGCAGTGCTAGAGGACAGGGGGTGCCTGAAGCTTTCTTT
TRBJ2-1	TRBV12-3/TRBV12-4	TRBD2	many	CASSLDPRTSGNNEQFF	TGTGCCAGCAGTTTAGACCCGCGGACTAGCGGAAACAATGAGCAGTTCTTC
TRBJ2-2	TRBV28	NA	once	CASSFRQGPGEPFF	TGTGCCAGCAGTTTCCGTCAGGGTCCGGGGGAGCCGTTTTTT
TRBJ1-5	TRBV6-1	NA	many	CASSAASGQPQHF	TGTGCCAGCAGTGCGGCCTCGGGTCAGCCCCAGCATTTT
TRBJ2-1	TRBV20-1	NA	NA	CSARPGSGYNEQFF	TGCAGTGCTAGACCAGGTAGCGGATACAATGAGCAGTTCTTC
TRBJ1-2	TRBV7-9	TRBD1	NA	CASSPGTGVEKNYGYTF	TGTGCCAGCAGCCCCGGGACAGGGGTTGAGAAAAACTATGGCTACACCTTC
TRBJ1-1	TRBV6-2/TRBV6-3	NA	NA	CASMLRQEAFF	TGTGCCAGCATGTTAAGACAGGAAGCTTTCTTT
TRBJ2-3	TRBV12-3/TRBV12-4	NA	NA	CVSSLSSRAVDTQYF	TGTGTCAGCAGTTTAAGCTCCCGTGCGGTAGATACGCAGTATTTT
TRBJ1-5	TRBV30	TRBD1	many	CAWSVAGGGQPQHF	TGTGCCTGGAGTGTAGCAGGGGGAGGTCAGCCCCAGCATTTT
TRBJ2-7	TRBV5-6	TRBD1	many	CASSLVQGASYEQYF	TGTGCCAGCAGCTTGGTGCAGGGGGCCTCCTACGAGCAGTACTTC
TRBJ2-1	TRBV5-6	NA	many	CASSSVSEQFF	TGTGCCAGCAGCTCAGTGAGTGAGCAGTTCTTC
TRBJ2-7	TRBV20-1	NA	many	CSARDFEVGIPTYEQYF	TGCAGTGCTAGAGATTTTGAGGTCGGGATTCCGACCTACGAGCAGTACTTC
TRBJ2-7	TRBV28	NA	many	CASRAQSEVGYEQYF	TGTGCCAGCAGGGCCCAATCGGAGGTGGGGTACGAGCAGTACTTC
TRBJ2-7	TRBV27	TRBD1	NA	CASSLDPGQAYEQYF	TGTGCCAGCAGTTTAGACCCAGGACAGGCCTACGAGCAGTACTTC
TRBJ2-5	TRBV27	NA	many	CASGKRGGETQYF	TGTGCCAGCGGTAAAAGGGGCGGAGAGACCCAGTACTTC
TRBJ1-1	TRBV28	NA	many	CASSLRVTEAFF	TGTGCCAGCAGTCTCAGGGTTACTGAAGCTTTCTTT
TRBJ2-7	TRBV5-1	NA	few	CASSLVPRDEQYF	TGCGCCAGCAGCTTGGTCCCTCGGGACGAGCAGTACTTC
TRBJ2-7	TRBV11-1	NA	many	CASSLVGPYEQYF	TGTGCCAGCAGCCTCGTAGGACCATACGAGCAGTACTTC
TRBJ2-3	TRBV15	NA	NA	CATSRDRADTQYF	TGTGCCACCAGCAGAGATCGAGCAGATACGCAGTATTTT